This TCR beta chain was observed in a study of blood T cell repertoires in COVID-19. CDR3 size: 14 residues. Trimming left V 2 bases short and J 1 base short, with 6 bases between. Germline V gene data show CDR1 as SGHDT and CDR2 as YYEEEE. Repertoires were generated with immunoSEQ multiplex PCR, while TCRdb's copy carries only in-frame clones and drops some. The sample yields a few hundred thousand clones, about nine tenths seen once. Sequenced: PBMCs or T cells enriched from blood (not recorded which). This TCR came from a woman between 18 and 29 years old who had recovered from COVID-19. V usage is TRBV5-6 and J usage is TRBJ2-2; no definite D call. CDR3 region: CASSFGLNTGELFF. The DNA for the CDR3 is TGTGCCAGCAGCTTCGGGTTGAACACCGGGGAGCTGTTTTTT. Full variable domain (missing parts from reference TRBV5-6 and TRBJ2-2): DAGVTQSPTHLIKTRGQQVTLRCSPKSGHDTVSWYQQALGQGPQFIFQYYEEEERQRGNFPDRFSGHQFPNYSSELNVNALLLGDSALYLCASSFGLNTGELFFGEGSRLTVL.